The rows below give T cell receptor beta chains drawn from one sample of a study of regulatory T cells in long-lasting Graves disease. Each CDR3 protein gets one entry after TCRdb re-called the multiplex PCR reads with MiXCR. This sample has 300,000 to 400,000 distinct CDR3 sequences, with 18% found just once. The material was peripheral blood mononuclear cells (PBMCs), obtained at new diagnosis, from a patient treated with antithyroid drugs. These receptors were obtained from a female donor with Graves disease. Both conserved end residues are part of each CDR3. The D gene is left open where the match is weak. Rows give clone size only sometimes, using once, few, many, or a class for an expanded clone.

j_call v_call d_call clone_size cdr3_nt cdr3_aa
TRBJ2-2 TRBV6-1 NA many TGTGCCACCCACCGTCCGGCCGGGGAGCTGTTTTTT CATHRPAGELFF
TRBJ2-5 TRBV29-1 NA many TGCAGCGTTGACGTGAGTCCCCAGTACTTC CSVDVSPQYF
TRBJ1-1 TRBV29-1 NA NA TGCAGCGCCCAGAACACTGAAGCTTTCTTT CSAQNTEAFF
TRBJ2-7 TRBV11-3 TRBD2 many TGTGCCAGCAGCGCGAGCTTCGGGGGGGAGAGTTCCTACGAGCAGTACTTC CASSASFGGESSYEQYF
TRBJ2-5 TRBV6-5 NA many TGTGCCAGCAGTTGGGGACGGAACCAAGAGACCCAGTACTTC CASSWGRNQETQYF
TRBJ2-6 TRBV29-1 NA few TGCAGCGTTGAACGGGAGTCTGGGGCCAACGTCCTGACTTTC CSVERESGANVLTF
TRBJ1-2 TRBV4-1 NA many TGCGCCAGCAGCCTTCCGGACAAAAATAACTATGGCTACACCTTC CASSLPDKNNYGYTF
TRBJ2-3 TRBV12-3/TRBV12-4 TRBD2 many TGTGCCAGCAACGAAATGGGACTAGCCGCTCCTACGCAGTATTTT CASNEMGLAAPTQYF
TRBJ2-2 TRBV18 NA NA TGTACCAGCTCACCGACGGGCCGCCCGACCACCGGGGAGCTGTTTTTT CTSSPTGRPTTGELFF
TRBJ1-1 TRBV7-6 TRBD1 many TGTGCCAGCAGCATGCCGGGACAGTTAACGAACACTGAAGCTTTCTTT CASSMPGQLTNTEAFF
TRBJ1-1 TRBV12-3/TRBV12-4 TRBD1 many TGTGCCAGCAGCTTTTGGACAGGAGAGGGAGCTTTCTTT CASSFWTGEGAFF
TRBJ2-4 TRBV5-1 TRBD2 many TGCGCCAGCAGGGCCGGGACTAGCGGGACTCTTCAGTACTTC CASRAGTSGTLQYF
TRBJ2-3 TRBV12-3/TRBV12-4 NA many TGTGCCAGCAGGGACGGGGCTAGCACAGATACGCAGTATTTT CASRDGASTDTQYF
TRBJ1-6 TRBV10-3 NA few TGTGCCATCAGTACTGGAGGGGATTCACCCCTCCACTTT CAISTGGDSPLHF
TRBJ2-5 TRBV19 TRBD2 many TGTGCCAGTAGTATAGGGAGCGGGAGCGGCGAGACCCAGTACTTC CASSIGSGSGETQYF
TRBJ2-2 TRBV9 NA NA TGTGCCAGCAGCGTAGATTTCCCGAAACTCGGGGAGCTGTTTTTT CASSVDFPKLGELFF
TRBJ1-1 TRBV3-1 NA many TGTGCCAGCAGTGAACAGGCGAGGAACACTGAAGCTTTCTTT CASSEQARNTEAFF
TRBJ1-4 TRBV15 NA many TGTGCCACCAGCAGTGAAAGGGCTGAAAAACTGTTTTTT CATSSERAEKLFF
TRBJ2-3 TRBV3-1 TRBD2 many TGTGCCAGCAGCCAAAGTGACGGGAGGGGGTCAGATACGCAGTATTTT CASSQSDGRGSDTQYF
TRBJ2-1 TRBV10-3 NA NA TGTGCCATCAGTGAACCGCGGGCTCCTTACAATGAGCAGTTCTTC CAISEPRAPYNEQFF
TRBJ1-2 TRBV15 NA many TGTGCCACCAGCAGAGTAGGGGGAAACTATGGCTACACCTTC CATSRVGGNYGYTF
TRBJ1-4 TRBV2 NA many TGTGCCAGCATGAGAACGGATACCCCTAATGAAAAACTGTTTTTT CASMRTDTPNEKLFF
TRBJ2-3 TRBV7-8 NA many TGTGCCAGCAGCTCGGACCAAGGGAGAGATACGCAGTATTTT CASSSDQGRDTQYF
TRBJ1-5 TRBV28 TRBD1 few TGTGCCAGCAGTTCCCAGACAGGGTTTAGCAATCAGCCCCAGCATTTT CASSSQTGFSNQPQHF
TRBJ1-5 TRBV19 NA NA TGTGCCAGTAATGGGGGGCGGAGCAATCAGCCCCAGCATTTT CASNGGRSNQPQHF
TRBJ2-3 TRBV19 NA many TGTGCCAGTAGTATCCGCCATAGCACAGATACGCAGTATTTT CASSIRHSTDTQYF
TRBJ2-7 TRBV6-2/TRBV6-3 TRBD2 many TGTGCCAGCAGTTTTGGGACTAGCGGGACGGGCGAGCAGTACTTC CASSFGTSGTGEQYF
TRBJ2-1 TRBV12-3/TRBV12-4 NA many TGTGCCAGCAGTTTGTTACAGGGCTATGAGCAGTTCTTC CASSLLQGYEQFF